This T cell receptor beta chain was captured in a study of blood T cell repertoires in COVID-19. In the study overall: Nucleic acid was either cDNA or gDNA, and it came from T cells, B-cell-depleted T cells, or PBMCs.

Looked up from germline, CDR1 is MNHEY and CDR2 is SVGAGI. The CDR3 has 14 residues. V lost 6 bases to trimming and J lost 0 bases; unmatched junction nucleotides: 5. Profiling relied on immunoSEQ multiplex PCR, and the TCRdb table lists in-frame clones only, not all of them. Of under 100,000 clones in the sample, 87% were seen once. The specimen sequenced was peripheral blood. This chain joins TRBV6-5 and TRBJ2-7, with 7 bases aligning to TRBD1. This TCR was recovered from a human donor in a cohort sampled during active COVID-19. The CDR3 protein is CASRMDRTSYEQYF. The CDR3 DNA follows: TGTGCCAGCAGAATGGACAGGACCTCCTACGAGCAGTACTTC.